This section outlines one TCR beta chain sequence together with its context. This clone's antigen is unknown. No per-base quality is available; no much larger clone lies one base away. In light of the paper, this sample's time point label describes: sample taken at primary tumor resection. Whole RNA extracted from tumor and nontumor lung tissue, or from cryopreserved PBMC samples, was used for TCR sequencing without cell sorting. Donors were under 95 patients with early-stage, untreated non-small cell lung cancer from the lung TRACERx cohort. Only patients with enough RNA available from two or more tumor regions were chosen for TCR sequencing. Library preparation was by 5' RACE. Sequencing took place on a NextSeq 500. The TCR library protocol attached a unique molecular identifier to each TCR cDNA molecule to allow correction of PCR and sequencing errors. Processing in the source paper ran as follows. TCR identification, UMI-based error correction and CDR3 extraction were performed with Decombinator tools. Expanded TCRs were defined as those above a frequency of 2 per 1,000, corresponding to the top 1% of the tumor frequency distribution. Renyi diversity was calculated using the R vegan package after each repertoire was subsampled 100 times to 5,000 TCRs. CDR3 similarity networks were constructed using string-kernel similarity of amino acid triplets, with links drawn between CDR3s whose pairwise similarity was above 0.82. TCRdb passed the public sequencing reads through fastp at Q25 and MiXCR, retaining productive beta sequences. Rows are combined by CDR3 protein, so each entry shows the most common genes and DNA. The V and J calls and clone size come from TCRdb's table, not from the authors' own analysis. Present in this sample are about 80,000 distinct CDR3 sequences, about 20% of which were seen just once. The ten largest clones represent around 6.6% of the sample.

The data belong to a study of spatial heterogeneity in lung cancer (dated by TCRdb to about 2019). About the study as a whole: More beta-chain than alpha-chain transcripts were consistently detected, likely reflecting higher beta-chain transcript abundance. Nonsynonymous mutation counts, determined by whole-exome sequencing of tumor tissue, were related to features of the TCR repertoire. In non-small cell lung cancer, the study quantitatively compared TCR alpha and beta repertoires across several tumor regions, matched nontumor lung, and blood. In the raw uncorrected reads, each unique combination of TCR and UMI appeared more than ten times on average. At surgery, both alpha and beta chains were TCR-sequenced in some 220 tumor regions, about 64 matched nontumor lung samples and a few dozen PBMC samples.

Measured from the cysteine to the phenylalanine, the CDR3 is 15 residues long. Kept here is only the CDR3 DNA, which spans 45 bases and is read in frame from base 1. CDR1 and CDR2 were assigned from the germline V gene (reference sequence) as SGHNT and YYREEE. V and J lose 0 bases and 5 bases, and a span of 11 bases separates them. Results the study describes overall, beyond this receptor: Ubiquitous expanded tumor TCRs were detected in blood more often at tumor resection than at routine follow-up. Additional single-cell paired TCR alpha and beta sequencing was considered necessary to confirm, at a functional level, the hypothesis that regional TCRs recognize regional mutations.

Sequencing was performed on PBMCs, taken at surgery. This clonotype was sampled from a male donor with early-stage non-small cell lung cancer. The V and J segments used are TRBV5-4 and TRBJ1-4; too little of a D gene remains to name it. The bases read TGTGCCAGCAGCTTGGGGCTGGGTACGAATGAAAAACTGTTTTTT. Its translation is CASSLGLGTNEKLFF.